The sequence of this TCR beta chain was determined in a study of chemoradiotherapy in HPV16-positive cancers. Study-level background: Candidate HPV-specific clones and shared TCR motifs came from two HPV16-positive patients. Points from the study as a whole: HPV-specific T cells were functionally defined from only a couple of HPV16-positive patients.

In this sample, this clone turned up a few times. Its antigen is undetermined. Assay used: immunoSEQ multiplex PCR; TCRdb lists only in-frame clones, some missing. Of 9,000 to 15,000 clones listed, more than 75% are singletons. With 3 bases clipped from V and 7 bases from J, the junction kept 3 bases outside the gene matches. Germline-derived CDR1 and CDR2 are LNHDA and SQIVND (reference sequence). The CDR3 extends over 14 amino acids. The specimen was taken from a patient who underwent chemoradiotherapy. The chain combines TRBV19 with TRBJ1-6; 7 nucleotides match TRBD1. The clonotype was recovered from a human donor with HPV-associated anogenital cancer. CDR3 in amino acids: CASSIRQGNSPLHF. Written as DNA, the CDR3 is TGTGCCAGTAGTATTCGACAGGGAAATTCACCCCTCCACTTT.